The 5 T cell receptor beta chains below all came from one sample that was sequenced in a study of shared clonotypes between healthy human individuals (dated by TCRdb to 2019 to 2021). Library preparation was by the immunoSEQ multiplex PCR assay. TCRdb obtained this table from immuneACCESS and retained in-frame rearrangements with V and J assigned. These tables miss some clones; where compared with another copy, unresolved V genes account for less than half of the shortfall, and the remainder is unexplained. Counted in this sample were about 2.3 million clones; under 95% of them appeared once. The top ten clones comprise 0.37% of the sample. The material sequenced was naive CD4+ T cells from PBMCs. This specimen's cell subset or site label, per the study, means: CD45RA+ positively selected. These receptor sequences come from a young man in good health. Some clones in this sample may be carry-over from other donors' samples.

The gene calls are TRBV19 and TRBJ1-2, with D maybe TRBD1 (5 bases). V was pared by 7 bases and J by 2 bases, with 20 bases between. CDR3 length: 16 residues. The V gene's germline CDR1 is LNHDA and CDR2 SQIVND (reference sequence). CDR3 in amino acids: CASTPWAGRDNYGYTF. The CDR3 coding sequence is TGTGCCAGTACCCCGTGGGCGGGCAGGGACAACTATGGCTACACCTTC.

This clone occurred a few times. This CDR3 is also generated by other DNA sequences in the sample. The chain joins TRBV7-2 to TRBJ2-4; D unresolved. Germline V gives CDR1 SGHTA, CDR2 FQGNSA. The CDR3 is 14 residues long. V dropped 1 base and J dropped 0 bases, with 4 bases sitting between them. CDR3 bases: TGTGCCAGCAGCTTAGGAGTAGCCAAAAACATTCAGTACTTC. Its translation is CASSLGVAKNIQYF. Looking up the rest from reference TRBV7-2 and TRBJ2-4 gives the full variable domain: GAGVSQSPSNKVTEKGKDVELRCDPISGHTALYWYRQSLGQGLEFLIYFQGNSAPDKSGLPSDRFSAERTGGSVSTLTIQRTQQEDSAVYLCASSLGVAKNIQYFGAGTRLSVL.

This clone was counted once. The chain is built from TRBV15 and TRBJ1-1; D is uncertain. This CDR3 region has 12 residues. The V end was cut by 0 bases, the J end by 11 bases, with 10 bases between. From germline, CDR1 is LNHNV and CDR2 YYDKDF (reference sequence). CDR3 sequence (DNA): TGTGCCACCAGCAGAGATCGGACGGACGCTTTCTTT. Protein product: CATSRDRTDAFF. The whole variable domain, remainder taken from reference TRBV15 and TRBJ1-1, is DAMVIQNPRYQVTQFGKPVTLSCSQTLNHNVMYWYQQKSSQAPKLLFHYYDKDFNNEADTPDNFQSRRPNTSFCFLDIRSPGLGDTAMYLCATSRDRTDAFFGQGTRLTVV.

The chain recombines TRBV7-6 with TRBJ1-2; TRBD1 agrees at 9 bases. Germline assignment: CDR1 SGHVS and CDR2 FNYEAQ. The trim removed 3 bases at V and 4 bases at J, leaving 9 bases unmatched. The CDR3 sequence is 16 residues long. In DNA, the CDR3 is TGTGCCAGCAGCTTGGGGACTCCGGGACAGGGCTATGGCTACACCTTC. This encodes CASSLGTPGQGYGYTF.

The chain links TRBV6-6 to TRBJ2-5; 7 bases line up with TRBD1. J was trimmed by 11 bases and V by 5 bases; bases with no gene match: 11. CDR1 is MNHNY and CDR2 is SVGAGI in the germline V gene (reference sequence). The CDR3 extends over 13 amino acids. The CDR3 loop is CASSTTGLREQYF. The CDR3 region has the DNA TGTGCCAGCAGTACGACAGGGTTGAGAGAGCAGTACTTC.